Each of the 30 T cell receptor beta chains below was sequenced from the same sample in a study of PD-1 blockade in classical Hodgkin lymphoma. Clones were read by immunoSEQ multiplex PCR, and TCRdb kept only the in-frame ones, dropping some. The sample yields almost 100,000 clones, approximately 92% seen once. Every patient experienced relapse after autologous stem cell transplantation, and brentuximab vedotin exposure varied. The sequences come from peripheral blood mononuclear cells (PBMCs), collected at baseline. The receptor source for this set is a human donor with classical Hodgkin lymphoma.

Written as DNA, the CDR3 is TGTGCCAGCAGTGAATTGAGCGGCTTCTCAGAAGCTTTCTTT. Encoded protein: CASSELSGFSEAFF. The V call is TRBV6-1, the J call TRBJ1-1; D unresolved. V was clipped by 2 bases and J by 8 bases, with 15 bases between them. There are 14 residues in the CDR3. Germline assignment: CDR1 MNHNS and CDR2 SASEGT.

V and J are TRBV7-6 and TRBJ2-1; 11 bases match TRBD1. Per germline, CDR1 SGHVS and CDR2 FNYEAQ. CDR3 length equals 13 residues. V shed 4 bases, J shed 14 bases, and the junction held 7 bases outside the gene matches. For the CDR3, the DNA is TGTGCCAGCAGCTCGTCCGGGACAGGGGGGGAGTTCTTC. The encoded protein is CASSSSGTGGEFF. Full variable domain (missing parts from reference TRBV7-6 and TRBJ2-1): GAGVSQSPRYKVTKRGQDVALRCDPISGHVSLYWYRQALGQGPEFLTYFNYEAQQDKSGLPNDRFSAERPEGSISTLTIQRTEQRDSAMYRCASSSSGTGGEFFGPGTRLTVL.

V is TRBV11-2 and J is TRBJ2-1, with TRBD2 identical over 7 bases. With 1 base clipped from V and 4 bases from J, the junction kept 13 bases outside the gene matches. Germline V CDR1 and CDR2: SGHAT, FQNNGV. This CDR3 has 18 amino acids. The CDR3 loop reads CASSLGVAGADPYNEQFF. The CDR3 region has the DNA TGTGCCAGCAGCTTAGGGGTGGCGGGAGCGGACCCATACAATGAGCAGTTCTTC.

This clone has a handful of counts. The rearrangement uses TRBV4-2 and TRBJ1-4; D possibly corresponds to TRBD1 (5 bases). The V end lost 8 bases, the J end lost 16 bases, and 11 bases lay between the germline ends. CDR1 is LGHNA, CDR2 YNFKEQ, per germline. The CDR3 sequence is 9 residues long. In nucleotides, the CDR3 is TGTGCCAGCGCGGGGCCCCAGTTTTTT. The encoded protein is CASAGPQFF.

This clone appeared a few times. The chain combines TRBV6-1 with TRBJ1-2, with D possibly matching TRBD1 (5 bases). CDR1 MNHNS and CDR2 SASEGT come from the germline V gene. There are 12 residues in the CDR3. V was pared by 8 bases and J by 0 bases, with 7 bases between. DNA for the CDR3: TGTGCCAGCCGGACACCTAACTATGGCTACACCTTC. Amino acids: CASRTPNYGYTF.

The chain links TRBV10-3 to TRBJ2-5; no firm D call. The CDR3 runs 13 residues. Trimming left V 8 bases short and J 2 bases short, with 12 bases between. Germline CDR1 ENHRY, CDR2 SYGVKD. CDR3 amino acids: CAIPDCRQETQYF. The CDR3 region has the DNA TGTGCCATCCCCGACTGCCGACAAGAGACCCAGTACTTC.

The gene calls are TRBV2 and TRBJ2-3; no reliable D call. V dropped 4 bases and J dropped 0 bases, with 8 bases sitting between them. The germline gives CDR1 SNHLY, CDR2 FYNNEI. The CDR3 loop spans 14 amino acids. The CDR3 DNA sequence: TGTGCCAGCAGTGCCTCTACTAGCACAGATACGCAGTATTTT. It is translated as CASSASTSTDTQYF.

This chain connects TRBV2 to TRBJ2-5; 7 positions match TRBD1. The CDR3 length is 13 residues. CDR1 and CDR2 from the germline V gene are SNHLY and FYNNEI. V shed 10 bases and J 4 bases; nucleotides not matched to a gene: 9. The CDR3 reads CATRQGGRETQYF. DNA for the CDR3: TGTGCCACCAGACAGGGCGGGCGAGAGACCCAGTACTTC.

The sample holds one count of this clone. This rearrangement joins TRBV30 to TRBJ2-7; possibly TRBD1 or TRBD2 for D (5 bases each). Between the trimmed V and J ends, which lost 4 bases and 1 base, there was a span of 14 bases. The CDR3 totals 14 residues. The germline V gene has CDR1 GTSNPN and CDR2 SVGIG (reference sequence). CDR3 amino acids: CAWNIGGLSYEQYF. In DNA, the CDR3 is TGTGCCTGGAATATTGGGGGTCTGTCCTACGAGCAGTACTTC. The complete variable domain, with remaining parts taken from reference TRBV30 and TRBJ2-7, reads SQTIHQWPATLVQPVGSPLSLECTVEGTSNPNLYWYRQAAGRGLQLLFYSVGIGQISSEVPQNLSASRPQDRQFILSSKKLLLSDSGFYLCAWNIGGLSYEQYFGPGTRLTVT.

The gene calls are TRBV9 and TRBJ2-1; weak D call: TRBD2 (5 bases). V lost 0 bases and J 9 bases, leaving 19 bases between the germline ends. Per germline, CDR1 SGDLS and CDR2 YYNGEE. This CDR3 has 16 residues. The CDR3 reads CASSVGGGGPGGEQFF. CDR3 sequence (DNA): TGTGCCAGCAGCGTAGGAGGTGGCGGCCCCGGAGGTGAGCAGTTCTTC.

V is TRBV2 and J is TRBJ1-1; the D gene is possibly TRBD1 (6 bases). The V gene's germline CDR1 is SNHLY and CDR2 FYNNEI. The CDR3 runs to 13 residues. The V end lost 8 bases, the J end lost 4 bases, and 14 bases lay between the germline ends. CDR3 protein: CASDWQGSTEAFF. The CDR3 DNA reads TGTGCCAGCGATTGGCAGGGGTCCACTGAAGCTTTCTTT.

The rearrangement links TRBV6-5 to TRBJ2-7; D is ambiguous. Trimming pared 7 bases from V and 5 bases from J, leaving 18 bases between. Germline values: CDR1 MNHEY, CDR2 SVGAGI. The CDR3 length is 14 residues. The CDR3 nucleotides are TGTGCCAGCAAGGGTTATTGGCGTCCCCACGAGCAGTACTTC. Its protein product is CASKGYWRPHEQYF.

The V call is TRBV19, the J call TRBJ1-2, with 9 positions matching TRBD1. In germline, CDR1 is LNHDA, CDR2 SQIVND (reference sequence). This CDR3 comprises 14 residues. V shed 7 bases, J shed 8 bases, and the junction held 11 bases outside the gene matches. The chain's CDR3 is CASTTTGTGRGYTF. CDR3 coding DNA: TGTGCCAGTACCACCACAGGGACAGGGAGAGGCTACACCTTC.

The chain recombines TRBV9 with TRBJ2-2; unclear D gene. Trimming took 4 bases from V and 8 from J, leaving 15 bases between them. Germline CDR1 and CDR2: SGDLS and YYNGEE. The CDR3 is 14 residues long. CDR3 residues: CASSTQATPGELFF. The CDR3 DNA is TGTGCCAGCAGCACCCAGGCTACCCCGGGGGAGCTGTTTTTT. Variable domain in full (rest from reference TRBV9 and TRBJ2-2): DSGVTQTPKHLITATGQRVTLRCSPRSGDLSVYWYQQSLDQGLQFLIQYYNGEERAKGNILERFSAQQFPDLHSELNLSSLELGDSALYFCASSTQATPGELFFGEGSRLTVL.

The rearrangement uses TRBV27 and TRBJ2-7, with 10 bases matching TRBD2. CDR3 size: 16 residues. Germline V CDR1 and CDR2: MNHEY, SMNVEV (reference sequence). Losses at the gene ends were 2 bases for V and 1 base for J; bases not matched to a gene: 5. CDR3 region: CASSLGLAGESYEQYF. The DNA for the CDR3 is TGTGCCAGCAGTTTAGGGCTAGCGGGAGAGTCCTACGAGCAGTACTTC.

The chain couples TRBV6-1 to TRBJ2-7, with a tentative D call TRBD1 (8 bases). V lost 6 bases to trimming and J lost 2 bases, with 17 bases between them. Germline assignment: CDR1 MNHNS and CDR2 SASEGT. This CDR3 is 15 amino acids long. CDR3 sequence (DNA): TGTGCCAGCAGCGGCCTTACAGGGGGGGCCTACGAGCAGTACTTC. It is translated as CASSGLTGGAYEQYF.

DNA of the CDR3: TGTGCCAGCAGCCCGACAGGGCGTCAAGAGACCCAGTACTTC. This sequence encodes CASSPTGRQETQYF. This rearrangement joins TRBV6-5 to TRBJ2-5; 7 bases fit TRBD1. Germline values: CDR1 MNHEY, CDR2 SVGAGI. The CDR3 is 14 residues long. V trimming: 6 bases; J trimming: 2 bases; junction bases outside the gene matches: 6.

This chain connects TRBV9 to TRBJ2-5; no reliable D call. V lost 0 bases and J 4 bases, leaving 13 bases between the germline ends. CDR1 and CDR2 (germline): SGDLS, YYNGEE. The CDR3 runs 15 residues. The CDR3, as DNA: TGTGCCAGCAGCGTAGACGGAAATCCGCGAGAGACCCAGTACTTC. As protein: CASSVDGNPRETQYF. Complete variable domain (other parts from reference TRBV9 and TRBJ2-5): DSGVTQTPKHLITATGQRVTLRCSPRSGDLSVYWYQQSLDQGLQFLIQYYNGEERAKGNILERFSAQQFPDLHSELNLSSLELGDSALYFCASSVDGNPRETQYFGPGTRLLVL.

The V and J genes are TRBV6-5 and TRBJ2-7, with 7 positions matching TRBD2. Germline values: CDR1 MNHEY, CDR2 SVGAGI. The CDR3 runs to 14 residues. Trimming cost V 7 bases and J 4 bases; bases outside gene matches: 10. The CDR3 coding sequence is TGTGCCAGCAAAGGTACGGGAGGTTTGTACGAGCAGTACTTC. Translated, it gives CASKGTGGLYEQYF.

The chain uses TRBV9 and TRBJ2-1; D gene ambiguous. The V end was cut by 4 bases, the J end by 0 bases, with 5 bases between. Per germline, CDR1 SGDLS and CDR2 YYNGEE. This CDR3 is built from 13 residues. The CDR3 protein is CASSWSSYNEQFF. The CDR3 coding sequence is TGTGCCAGCAGCTGGTCCTCCTACAATGAGCAGTTCTTC. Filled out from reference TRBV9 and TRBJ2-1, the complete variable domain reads DSGVTQTPKHLITATGQRVTLRCSPRSGDLSVYWYQQSLDQGLQFLIQYYNGEERAKGNILERFSAQQFPDLHSELNLSSLELGDSALYFCASSWSSYNEQFFGPGTRLTVL.

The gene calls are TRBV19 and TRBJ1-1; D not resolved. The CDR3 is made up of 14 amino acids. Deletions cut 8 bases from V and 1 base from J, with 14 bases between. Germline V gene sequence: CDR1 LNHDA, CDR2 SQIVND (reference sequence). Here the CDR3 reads CASSILGRNTEAFF. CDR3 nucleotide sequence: TGTGCCAGTTCCATCCTAGGACGGAACACTGAAGCTTTCTTT.

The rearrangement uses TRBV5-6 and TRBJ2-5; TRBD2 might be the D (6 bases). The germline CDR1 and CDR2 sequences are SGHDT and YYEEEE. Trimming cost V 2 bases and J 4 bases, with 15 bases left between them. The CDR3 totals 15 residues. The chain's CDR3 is CASSLIVAGLETQYF. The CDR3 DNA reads TGTGCCAGCAGCTTAATAGTTGCGGGGCTAGAGACCCAGTACTTC.

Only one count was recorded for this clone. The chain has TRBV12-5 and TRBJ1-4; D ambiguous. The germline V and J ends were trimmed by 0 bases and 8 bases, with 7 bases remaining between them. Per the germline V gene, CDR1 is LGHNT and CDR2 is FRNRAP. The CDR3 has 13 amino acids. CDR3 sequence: CASGLVNSEKLFF. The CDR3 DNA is TGTGCTAGTGGTTTGGTTAACTCCGAAAAACTGTTTTTT.

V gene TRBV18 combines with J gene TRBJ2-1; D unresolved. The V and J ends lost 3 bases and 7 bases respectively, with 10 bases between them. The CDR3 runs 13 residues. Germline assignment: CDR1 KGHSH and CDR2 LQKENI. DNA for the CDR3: TGTGCCAGCTCACCGAGAGACGTAAATGAGCAGTTCTTC. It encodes CASSPRDVNEQFF.

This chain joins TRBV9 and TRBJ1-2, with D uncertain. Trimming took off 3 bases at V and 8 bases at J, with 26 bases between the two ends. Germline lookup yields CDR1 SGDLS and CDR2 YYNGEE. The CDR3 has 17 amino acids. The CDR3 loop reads CASSDASFRSGREGYTF. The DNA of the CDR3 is TGTGCCAGCAGCGACGCTTCTTTTAGATCCGGGCGTGAAGGCTACACCTTC.

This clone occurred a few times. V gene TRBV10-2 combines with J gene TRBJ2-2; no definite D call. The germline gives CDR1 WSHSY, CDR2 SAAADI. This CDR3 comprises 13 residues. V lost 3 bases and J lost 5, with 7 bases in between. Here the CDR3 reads CASSEGRTGELFF. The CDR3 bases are TGCGCCAGCAGTGAAGGCAGAACCGGGGAGCTGTTTTTT.

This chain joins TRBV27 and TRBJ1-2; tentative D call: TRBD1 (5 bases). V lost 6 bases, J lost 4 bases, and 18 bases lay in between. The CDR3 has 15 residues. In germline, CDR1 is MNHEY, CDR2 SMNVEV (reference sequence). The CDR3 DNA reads TGTGCCAGCAGCCCGAGGGCAGGGTGGGGCTATGGCTACACCTTC. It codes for CASSPRAGWGYGYTF.

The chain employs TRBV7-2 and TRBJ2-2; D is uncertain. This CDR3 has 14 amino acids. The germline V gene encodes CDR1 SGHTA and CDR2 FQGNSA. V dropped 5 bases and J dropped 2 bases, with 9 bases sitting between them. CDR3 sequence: CASSRASNTGELFF. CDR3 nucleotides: TGTGCCAGCAGCCGCGCATCAAACACCGGGGAGCTGTTTTTT.

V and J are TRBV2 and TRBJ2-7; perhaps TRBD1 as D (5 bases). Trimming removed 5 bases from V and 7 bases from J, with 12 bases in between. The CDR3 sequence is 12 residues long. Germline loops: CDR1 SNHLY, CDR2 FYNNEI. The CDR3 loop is CASSLRAGEQYF. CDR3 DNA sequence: TGTGCCAGCAGTTTACGGGCAGGGGAGCAGTACTTC.

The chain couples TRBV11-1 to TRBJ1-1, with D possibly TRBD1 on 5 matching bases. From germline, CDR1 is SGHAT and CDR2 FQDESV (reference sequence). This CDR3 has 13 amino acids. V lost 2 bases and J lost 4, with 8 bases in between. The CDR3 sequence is CASSLLGGTEAFF. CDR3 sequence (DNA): TGTGCCAGCAGCTTATTGGGGGGCACTGAAGCTTTCTTT.